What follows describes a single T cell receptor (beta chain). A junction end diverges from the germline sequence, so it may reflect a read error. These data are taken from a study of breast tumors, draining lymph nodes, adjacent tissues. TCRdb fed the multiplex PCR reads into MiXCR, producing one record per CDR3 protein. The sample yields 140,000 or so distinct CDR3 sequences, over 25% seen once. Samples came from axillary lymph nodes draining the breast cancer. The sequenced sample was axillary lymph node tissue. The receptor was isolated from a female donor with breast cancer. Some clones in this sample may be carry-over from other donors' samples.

The CDR3 coding sequence is TGTGCCAGCAGCTTAGGAGGGGAGGATGGCTGCACCTTC. Protein product: CASSLGGEDGCTF. The rearrangement links TRBV7-2 to TRBJ1-2; D perhaps matches TRBD1 (5 bases). This CDR3 spans 13 amino acids. The germline gives CDR1 SGHTA, CDR2 FQGNSA. The variable domain in full, with the rest retrieved from reference TRBV7-2 and TRBJ1-2, is GAGVSQSPSNKVTEKGKDVELRCDPISGHTALYWYRQSLGQGLEFLIYFQGNSAPDKSGLPSDRFSAERTGGSVSTLTIQRTQQEDSAVYLCASSLGGEDGCTFGSGTRLTVV.